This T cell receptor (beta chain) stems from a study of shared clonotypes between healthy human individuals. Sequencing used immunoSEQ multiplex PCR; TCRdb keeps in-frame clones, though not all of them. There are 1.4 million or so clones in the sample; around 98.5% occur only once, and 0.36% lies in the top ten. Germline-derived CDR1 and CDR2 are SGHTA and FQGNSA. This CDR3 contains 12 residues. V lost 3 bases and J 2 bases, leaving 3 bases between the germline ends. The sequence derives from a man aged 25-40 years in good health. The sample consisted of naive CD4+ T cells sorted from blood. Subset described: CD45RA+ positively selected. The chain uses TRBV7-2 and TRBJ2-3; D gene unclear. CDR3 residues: CASSFATDTQYF. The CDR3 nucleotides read TGTGCCAGCAGCTTCGCCACAGATACGCAGTATTTT.